The present entry profiles one T cell receptor (beta chain) with its context. Its target is not known. This record comes from a study of cytomegalovirus exposure and HLA in healthy donors. Overall study results and limits: There were a few CMV-associated chains whose specificity for CMV antigens was confirmed in vitro.

60 Vbeta and 13 Jbeta primers were used in PCR. The table came from immunoSEQ multiplex PCR; TCRdb's copy has only in-frame clones and leaves some out. The table includes 90,000 to 150,000 clones, about 80% detected once. The CDR3 sequence is 14 residues long. The V and J ends lost 3 bases and 7 bases, in that order; junction bases with no gene match: 6. The germline CDR1 and CDR2 sequences are SGHKS and YYEKEE (reference sequence). The chain recombines TRBV5-5 with TRBJ1-5, with 8 bases aligning to TRBD1. This clonotype was sampled from a human donor in good health. The source material was PBMCs. CDR3 loop: CASSWTGREQPQHF. In DNA form, the CDR3 reads TGTGCCAGCAGCTGGACAGGGAGGGAGCAGCCCCAGCATTTT.